Listed below are T cell receptor beta chains from one sample, sequenced in a study of blood T cell repertoires in COVID-19. Profiled with immunoSEQ multiplex PCR; TCRdb holds only in-frame clones, not every one. The top ten clones hold 0.95% to 1.5% of a sample with 180,000 or so clones, roughly 88% of them seen once. The sequencing sample was made of peripheral blood. All receptors come from a man aged 55-75 years who had recovered from COVID-19. Each CDR3 is given with its conserved first and last residue.

CASSHRQTNYGYTF	TRBV5-6
CASSYSRPDRGYEQYF	TRBV6-5
CASSLPRTGGYEQYF	TRBV7-9
CASRRSWGSYSNQPQHF	TRBV19
CAAHGGGAGNTIYF	TRBV6-6
CASSLEAGAHFNSPLHF	TRBV5-1
CASSLYQETQYF	TRBV6-2/TRBV6-3
CASNGQGHEAFF	TRBV27
CASRYTGLAGELFF	TRBV7-2
CASSYSGEVNTEAFF	TRBV6-6
CASSLTGTSGGRDTQYF	TRBV5-5
CASSSDTYEQYF	TRBV6-2/TRBV6-3
CSVRDRGPNEQFF	TRBV29-1
CASSGGQGPVEQYF	TRBV10-2
CASSLEGDRGLSGYTF	TRBV27
CASSLEHSYEQYF	TRBV7-2
CASWGLDKNIQYF	TRBV27
CASSQTSPGGYTF	TRBV14
CASSQEGGDFRLFF	TRBV4-3
CASSPAAGRGSYNEQFF	TRBV7-9
CASSLGTGGLEQPQHF	TRBV7-2
CASSPGRGYTF	TRBV3-1/TRBV3-2
CASIYGQLNTEAFF	TRBV6-6
CASSFRSGTEAFF	TRBV12-3/TRBV12-4
CAWSQGNTIYF	TRBV30